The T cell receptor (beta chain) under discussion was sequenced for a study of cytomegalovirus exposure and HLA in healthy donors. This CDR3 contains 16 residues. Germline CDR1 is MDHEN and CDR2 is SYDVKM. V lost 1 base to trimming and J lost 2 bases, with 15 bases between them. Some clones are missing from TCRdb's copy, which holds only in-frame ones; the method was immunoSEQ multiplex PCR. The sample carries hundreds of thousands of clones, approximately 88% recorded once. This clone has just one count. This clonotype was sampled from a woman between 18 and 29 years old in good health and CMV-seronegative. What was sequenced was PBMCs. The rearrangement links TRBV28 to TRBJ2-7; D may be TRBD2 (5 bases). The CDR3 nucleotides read TGTGCCAGCAGTTTATCGGGAAGGTCCCCCCCCTACGAGCAGTACTTC. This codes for CASSLSGRSPPYEQYF.